The next 19 T cell receptor beta chains were all read from a single sample in a study of blood T cell repertoires in COVID-19. This table comes from immunoSEQ multiplex PCR, and its TCRdb copy is limited to in-frame clones, with some not included. Of over 150,000 clones detected, roughly 84% appear once; the ten largest clones hold roughly 7%. The sequenced sample consisted of peripheral blood. The receptors shown here come from a man aged 45-60 years with active or convalescent COVID-19.

This clone occurred once. The chain employs TRBV7-9 and TRBJ1-4, with 9 bases identical to TRBD1. Germline CDR1 and CDR2: SEHNR and FQNEAQ (reference sequence). V was clipped by 5 bases and J by 8 bases; unmatched bases: 6. The CDR3 is 14 amino acids. The CDR3 nucleotides read TGTGCCAGCAGCCAACGGACAGGGGCCGAAAAACTGTTTTTT. Its translation: CASSQRTGAEKLFF.

The chain joins TRBV14 to TRBJ2-7, with D possibly TRBD1 on 5 matching bases. V was clipped by 1 base and J by 4 bases, with 11 bases between them. CDR1 is SGHDN, CDR2 FVKESK, per germline. The length of the CDR3 is 14 residues. The CDR3 is CASSQAQGPYEQYF. In DNA, the CDR3 is TGTGCCAGCAGCCAAGCCCAGGGCCCGTACGAGCAGTACTTC.

J is TRBJ1-5 and V is TRBV5-8, with 7 positions matching TRBD1. After removal of 5 bases from V and 3 bases from J, the junction contained 14 bases not matched to a gene. Germline lookup yields CDR1 SGHTS and CDR2 YDEGEE. The CDR3 is 17 residues long. The CDR3 nucleotides are TGTGCCAGCAGTCCGAGAAAAGGGGGCGTCAACAATCAGCCCCAGCATTTT. It translates to CASSPRKGGVNNQPQHF. Variable domain in full (rest from reference TRBV5-8 and TRBJ1-5): EAGVTQSPTHLIKTRGQQATLRCSPISGHTSVYWYQQALGLGLQFLLWYDEGEERNRGNFPPRFSGRQFPNYSSELNVNALELEDSALYLCASSPRKGGVNNQPQHFGDGTRLSIL.

The chain is built from TRBV5-1 and TRBJ1-2, with D perhaps TRBD1 (6 bases). CDR1 and CDR2 (germline): SGHRS, YFSETQ. This CDR3 is 15 amino acids long. Trimming took off 7 bases at V and 3 bases at J, with 19 bases between the two ends. The CDR3: CASHDIAGADYGYTF. The CDR3 DNA reads TGCGCCAGCCACGATATAGCAGGGGCGGACTATGGCTACACCTTC.

The J gene is TRBJ2-3, the V gene TRBV14; the match to TRBD2 covers 9 bases. Germline CDR1 reads SGHDN; CDR2 reads FVKESK. V lost 1 base and J lost 2; bases outside the gene matches: 10. The CDR3 spans 18 residues. CDR3 bases: TGTGCCAGCAGCCAAGCCCCCTTTAGCGGGAGACACACAGATACGCAGTATTTT. Translating it yields CASSQAPFSGRHTDTQYF.

This chain joins TRBV9 and TRBJ2-3; tentative D call: TRBD2 (6 bases). The CDR3 has 15 residues. V was clipped by 0 bases and J by 5 bases, with 13 bases between them. The V gene's germline CDR1 is SGDLS and CDR2 YYNGEE. The CDR3, as DNA: TGTGCCAGCAGCGTAGACTCGGGGAGGAAAGATACGCAGTATTTT. Translating it yields CASSVDSGRKDTQYF.

The V call is TRBV7-2, the J call TRBJ1-2; D not resolved. The germline CDR1 and CDR2 sequences are SGHTA and FQGNSA. This CDR3 has 13 residues. The V and J ends lost 5 bases and 0 bases respectively, with 7 bases between them. CDR3 bases: TGTGCCAGCAGCCCTGACACTAACTATGGCTACACCTTC. Residues: CASSPDTNYGYTF.

The chain carries TRBV27 and TRBJ1-1; no definite D call. This CDR3 is 12 amino acids long. V was cut by 8 bases and J by 2 bases, with 9 bases left in between. In germline, CDR1 is MNHEY, CDR2 SMNVEV (reference sequence). The CDR3 protein is CASGEENTEAFF. The CDR3 DNA is TGTGCCAGCGGAGAAGAAAACACTGAAGCTTTCTTT.

V and J are TRBV9 and TRBJ1-4; TRBD1 matches at 11 bases. Germline V gene sequence: CDR1 SGDLS, CDR2 YYNGEE. The ends lost 4 bases at V and 10 bases at J; junction bases unmatched: 3. The CDR3 has 13 residues. DNA for the CDR3: TGTGCCAGCAGCCCGGGGACAGGGGGAAAACTGTTTTTT. This encodes CASSPGTGGKLFF. Looking up the rest from reference TRBV9 and TRBJ1-4 gives the full variable domain: DSGVTQTPKHLITATGQRVTLRCSPRSGDLSVYWYQQSLDQGLQFLIQYYNGEERAKGNILERFSAQQFPDLHSELNLSSLELGDSALYFCASSPGTGGKLFFGSGTQLSVL.

The V gene is TRBV20-1, the J gene TRBJ2-5, with TRBD1 identical over 7 bases. The length of the CDR3 is 16 residues. The germline gives CDR1 DFQATT, CDR2 SNEGSKA (reference sequence). Trimming removed 3 bases from V and 4 bases from J; junction bases left unmatched: 14. The chain's CDR3 is CSASRQGVGAGETQYF. Here the CDR3 DNA reads TGCAGTGCTAGTCGACAGGGTGTGGGTGCGGGAGAGACCCAGTACTTC.

The gene calls are TRBV3-1 (or the pseudogene TRBV3-2) and TRBJ2-1; perhaps TRBD2 as D (5 bases). Trimming stripped 4 bases from V and 8 bases from J, with 6 bases between. The CDR3 covers 11 residues. Per germline, CDR1 LGHDT and CDR2 YNNKEL (reference sequence). The CDR3 spells CASSRRDEQFF. The CDR3 DNA reads TGTGCCAGCAGCCGGCGGGATGAGCAGTTCTTC.

The chain joins TRBV6-2 or TRBV6-3 to TRBJ1-5; TRBD1 matches at 7 bases. The CDR3 runs to 14 residues. V gave up 1 base and J gave up 4 bases; unmatched junction bases: 1. Germline assignment: CDR1 MNHEY and CDR2 SVGEGT. The CDR3 sequence: CASSYWDRNQPQHF. CDR3 sequence (DNA): TGTGCCAGCAGTTACTGGGACAGAAATCAGCCCCAGCATTTT.

The chain uses TRBV7-9 and TRBJ1-3, with D uncertain. The V gene's germline CDR1 is SEHNR and CDR2 FQNEAQ (reference sequence). The CDR3 is 13 amino acids. V gave up 3 bases and J gave up 4 bases, with 7 bases separating them. The DNA for the CDR3 is TGTGCCAGCAGCTTTAGGAGGGGAAACACCATATATTTT. Protein: CASSFRRGNTIYF.

This chain links TRBV19 with TRBJ2-1, with unresolved D. This CDR3 has 12 residues. Trimming took 4 bases from V and 7 from J, leaving 8 bases between them. Germline CDR1 LNHDA, CDR2 SQIVND (reference sequence). The CDR3 region has the DNA TGTGCCAGTAGTAAAATACGGAATGAGCAGTTCTTC. This codes for CASSKIRNEQFF.

The chain carries TRBV27 and TRBJ2-7; TRBD2 matches 8 bases. Trimming cost V 4 bases and J 3 bases; bases outside gene matches: 8. Germline V gene lookup returns CDR1 MNHEY and CDR2 SMNVEV (reference sequence). CDR3 length equals 15 residues. CDR3 sequence reads: CASSSLPGLGYEQYF. DNA for the CDR3: TGTGCCAGCAGTTCGCTCCCGGGACTAGGCTACGAGCAGTACTTC.

The chain links TRBV19 to TRBJ2-3; 9 positions match TRBD2. Germline assignment: CDR1 LNHDA and CDR2 SQIVND (reference sequence). The CDR3 runs to 15 residues. J was trimmed by 2 bases and V by 3 bases; bases with no gene match: 3. CDR3 sequence: CASSIASGVTDTQYF. For the CDR3, the DNA is TGTGCCAGTAGTATCGCTAGCGGGGTCACAGATACGCAGTATTTT. Full variable domain (missing parts from reference TRBV19 and TRBJ2-3): DGGITQSPKYLFRKEGQNVTLSCEQNLNHDAMYWYRQDPGQGLRLIYYSQIVNDFQKGDIAEGYSVSREKKESFPLTVTSAQKNPTAFYLCASSIASGVTDTQYFGPGTRLTVL.

CDR3 coding DNA: TGTGCCAGCAGCCAAGACCCCCCGACCAGGGGACCAGATGGCTACACCTTC. Translation gives CASSQDPPTRGPDGYTF. The rearrangement links TRBV14 to TRBJ1-2, with a possible D match to TRBD1 (6 bases). The germline V and J ends were trimmed by 0 bases and 6 bases, with 20 bases remaining between them. This CDR3 spans 17 amino acids. Germline V CDR1 and CDR2: SGHDN, FVKESK.

The rearrangement links TRBV13 to TRBJ2-7; possibly TRBD2 for D (5 bases). Germline V lookup: CDR1 PRHDT, CDR2 FYEKMQ (reference sequence). Trimming took 5 bases from V and 6 from J, leaving 8 bases between them. There are 11 residues in the CDR3. CDR3 protein: CASSLRGEQYF. The CDR3 DNA reads TGTGCCAGCAGCCTCCGGGGCGAGCAGTACTTC.

This clone was recorded once. This rearrangement joins TRBV19 to TRBJ1-2; D gene ambiguous. The germline V gene has CDR1 LNHDA and CDR2 SQIVND (reference sequence). This CDR3 is 14 amino acids long. V gave up 5 bases and J gave up 2 bases, with 12 bases separating them. For the CDR3, the DNA is TGTGCCAGTAGTGTAACCGGGAGGAACTATGGCTACACCTTC. Translating gives CASSVTGRNYGYTF.